These 12 T cell receptor beta chains share one sample of origin, sequenced in a study of regulatory T cells in long-lasting Graves disease. Investigators prepared the TCR beta libraries by applying iRepertoire HTBI primers and Arm-PCR of CDR3 regions. TCRdb independently ran MiXCR on the multiplex PCR reads; one entry per CDR3 protein. Of around 450,000 distinct CDR3 sequences listed, 20% to 25% are singletons. As to time point: persistent/refractory GD, antithyroid drugs over 5 years with positive TRAb. RNA isolated from PBMCs was used to make the TCR library. The material was peripheral blood mononuclear cells (PBMCs), obtained when the disease was refractory, from a patient treated with antithyroid drugs. The source is a female donor with Graves disease.

The gene calls are TRBV30 and TRBJ1-2, with 7 positions matching TRBD1. The CDR3 totals 14 residues. Looked up from germline, CDR1 is GTSNPN and CDR2 is SVGIG (reference sequence). The V and J ends lost 1 base and 4 bases, in that order; junction bases with no gene match: 6. CDR3 sequence: CAWSEGQTAYGYTF. The CDR3 DNA follows: TGTGCCTGGAGTGAGGGACAGACCGCCTATGGCTACACCTTC. Drawing the rest from reference TRBV30 and TRBJ1-2, the complete variable domain is SQTIHQWPATLVQPVGSPLSLECTVEGTSNPNLYWYRQAAGRGLQLLFYSVGIGQISSEVPQNLSASRPQDRQFILSSKKLLLSDSGFYLCAWSEGQTAYGYTFGSGTRLTVV.

The V call is TRBV5-1, the J call TRBJ2-1, with 14 bases matching TRBD2. Germline lookup yields CDR1 SGHRS and CDR2 YFSETQ. The CDR3 loop spans 17 amino acids. Losses at the gene ends were 4 bases for V and 8 bases for J; bases not matched to a gene: 11. The CDR3 sequence: CASSPRLAGGPRDEQFF. The DNA of the CDR3 is TGCGCCAGCAGCCCAAGACTAGCGGGAGGGCCTCGCGATGAGCAGTTCTTC.

The sample holds a few counts of this clonotype. The chain employs TRBV6-1 and TRBJ2-7; 9 bases map to TRBD2. In germline, CDR1 is MNHNS, CDR2 SASEGT. The CDR3 has 14 amino acids. V lost 6 bases and J lost 5; bases outside the gene matches: 8. The CDR3 protein is CASRDSGSGNEQYF. The CDR3 region has the DNA TGTGCCAGCAGAGATAGCGGGAGCGGCAACGAGCAGTACTTC.

This clonotype was recorded at least ten times. The V and J genes are TRBV7-3 and TRBJ2-6, with D perhaps being TRBD1 or TRBD2 (5 bases each). Germline V gene lookup returns CDR1 SGHTA and CDR2 FQGTGA. The V gene lost 5 bases and the J gene lost 1 base, with 9 bases spanning the gap. The CDR3 contains 15 residues. The CDR3 protein is CASSLGGSGANVLTF. CDR3 DNA sequence: TGTGCCAGCAGCCTTGGGGGTTCTGGGGCCAACGTCCTGACTTTC.

This clonotype was counted many times. The J gene is TRBJ1-2, the V gene TRBV29-1; TRBD1 matches 7 bases. Trimming at V came to 6 bases and at J to 0 bases, leaving 22 bases not matched to a gene. CDR1 and CDR2 (germline): SQVTM, ANQGSEA. This CDR3 has 19 residues. DNA for the CDR3: TGCAGCGTCTATCTCACCGGGACAGAATCCTTCACTCCTAACTATGGCTACACCTTC. Its protein is CSVYLTGTESFTPNYGYTF.

The chain recombines TRBV19 with TRBJ1-1, with D hard to call. Germline CDR1 LNHDA, CDR2 SQIVND (reference sequence). V lost 4 bases and J 4 bases, leaving 22 bases between the germline ends. The CDR3 contains 17 residues. The CDR3 here is CASSNGGNSLRGTEAFF. The CDR3 coding sequence is TGTGCCAGTAGTAACGGCGGGAACTCCCTCCGGGGCACTGAAGCTTTCTTT.

This clonotype has more than one count but fewer than ten. The chain uses TRBV18 and TRBJ2-7; D remains ambiguous. V lost 3 bases and J 1 base, leaving 4 bases between the germline ends. Germline V gene data show CDR1 as KGHSH and CDR2 as LQKENI. The CDR3 totals 12 residues. As DNA, the CDR3 is TGTGCCAGCTCACCGATTTCCTACGAGCAGTACTTC. It is translated as CASSPISYEQYF.

The gene calls are TRBV19 and TRBJ1-5; D not resolved. The CDR3 extends over 13 amino acids. Trimming pared 7 bases from V and 5 bases from J, leaving 12 bases between. Germline CDR1 reads LNHDA; CDR2 reads SQIVND (reference sequence). CDR3 sequence: CASTTQRDQPQHF. In nucleotides, the CDR3 is TGTGCCAGTACCACGCAGAGGGATCAGCCCCAGCATTTT.

This clonotype occurred many times. The chain couples TRBV7-8 to TRBJ2-7; D may correspond to TRBD1 or TRBD2 (5 bases each). With 4 bases removed from V and 4 bases from J, the gap between germline ends came to 20 bases. The CDR3 length is 16 residues. CDR1 and CDR2 (germline): SGHVS, FQNEAQ. CDR3 sequence (DNA): TGTGCCAGCAGCTCCACCCCCCGGGGCAACGGTTACGAGCAGTACTTC. Translated, it gives CASSSTPRGNGYEQYF.

In DNA form, the CDR3 reads TGTGCCAGCGGAGGAAGGACATACAACTACGAGCAGTACTTC. It translates to CASGGRTYNYEQYF. V and J are TRBV5-5 and TRBJ2-7, with D perhaps assigned TRBD1 or TRBD2 (5 bases each). Germline V gives CDR1 SGHKS, CDR2 YYEKEE (reference sequence). V lost 7 bases and J lost 3, with 17 bases in between. The CDR3 covers 14 residues.

The V and J genes are TRBV2 and TRBJ1-2; D is unclear. The CDR3 totals 14 residues. V lost 4 bases to trimming and J lost 7 bases, with 16 bases between them. Germline values: CDR1 SNHLY, CDR2 FYNNEI. Here the CDR3 reads CASSVYRRDSGYTF. The CDR3, as DNA: TGTGCCAGCAGTGTTTATCGAAGGGATTCTGGCTACACCTTC.

This clonotype was picked up a small number of times. The V gene is TRBV6-2 or TRBV6-3, the J gene TRBJ1-6; no clear D gene. CDR1 and CDR2 (germline): MNHEY, SVGEGT. The CDR3 length is 15 residues. V lost 0 bases to trimming and J lost 0 bases, with 3 bases between them. The CDR3 is CASSYSGSYNSPLHF. In DNA form, the CDR3 reads TGTGCCAGCAGTTACTCGGGCTCCTATAATTCACCCCTCCACTTT.